One sample yielded the 30 T cell receptor beta chains listed below, sequenced in a study of radiation and T cells in renal cell carcinoma. Some clones are missing from TCRdb's copy, which holds only in-frame ones; the method was immunoSEQ multiplex PCR. The table has over 85,000 clones, 65% to 85% seen once. Time point indicated: baseline pretreatment blood. Treatment given: 15 Gy SBRT to primary tumor, nephrectomy 4 weeks later. Here the sequenced sample was blood, taken from a patient whose treatment included radiotherapy and nephrectomy. The source is a man aged 55 to 69 with renal cell carcinoma.

CDR3 loop: CASSLDRTGELFF. The DNA for the CDR3 is TGTGCCAGCAGCTTAGACCGTACCGGGGAGCTGTTTTTT. The V call is TRBV11-2, the J call TRBJ2-2; D gene unclear. CDR1 and CDR2 from the germline V gene are SGHAT and FQNNGV. V was trimmed by 0 bases and J by 5 bases, leaving 4 bases between them. This CDR3 has 13 residues.

This clone was detected only once. The gene calls are TRBV27 and TRBJ2-1, with D perhaps matching TRBD2 (6 bases). This CDR3 comprises 16 residues. The V and J ends lost 0 bases and 9 bases respectively, with 18 bases between them. Germline V gene sequence: CDR1 MNHEY, CDR2 SMNVEV (reference sequence). The CDR3 reads CASSLSIQRAVLEQFF. CDR3 nucleotides: TGTGCCAGCAGTTTATCGATACAGCGGGCCGTTCTTGAGCAGTTCTTC.

V is TRBV10-3 and J is TRBJ2-1, with 9 bases fitting TRBD2. The length of the CDR3 is 16 residues. Germline V lookup: CDR1 ENHRY, CDR2 SYGVKD. Germline trimming cut 5 bases from V and 2 bases from J; bases unmatched to any gene: 7. The CDR3 here is CAISQVTSGPYNEQFF. Written as DNA, the CDR3 is TGTGCCATCAGTCAGGTCACTAGCGGGCCCTACAATGAGCAGTTCTTC.

The chain has TRBV19 and TRBJ2-1; 7 bases map to TRBD2. Germline trimming cut 5 bases from V and 6 bases from J; bases unmatched to any gene: 7. CDR1 and CDR2 from the germline V gene are LNHDA and SQIVND (reference sequence). The CDR3 has 14 residues. In DNA, the CDR3 is TGTGCCAGTAGTCAAGAAAGGGAGGGCAATGAGCAGTTCTTC. As protein: CASSQEREGNEQFF.

The chain uses TRBV9 and TRBJ2-5, with 8 bases identical to TRBD1. This CDR3 region has 19 residues. Germline trimming cut 2 bases from V and 2 bases from J; bases unmatched to any gene: 17. Per germline, CDR1 SGDLS and CDR2 YYNGEE. CDR3 sequence: CASSVTIGTGGSGQETQYF. The CDR3 DNA sequence: TGTGCCAGCAGCGTGACGATCGGGACAGGCGGGTCGGGTCAAGAGACCCAGTACTTC.

This clone has more than one count but fewer than ten. The chain has TRBV6-5 and TRBJ2-7; TRBD1 matches at 10 bases. From germline, CDR1 is MNHEY and CDR2 SVGAGI. The ends lost 10 bases at V and 2 bases at J; junction bases unmatched: 8. The CDR3 is made up of 14 amino acids. The CDR3 here is CATTRGQGTYEQYF. CDR3 bases: TGTGCCACGACCCGGGGACAGGGGACCTACGAGCAGTACTTC.

The chain couples TRBV19 to TRBJ1-2, with a possible D match to TRBD1 (6 bases). V was shortened by 8 bases and J by 2 bases, with 9 bases between the two germline ends. Germline V lookup: CDR1 LNHDA, CDR2 SQIVND (reference sequence). CDR3 length: 12 residues. The CDR3 sequence: CASRQANYGYTF. For the CDR3, the DNA is TGTGCCAGTCGACAGGCCAACTATGGCTACACCTTC. The full variable domain, with the rest looked up from reference TRBV19 and TRBJ1-2, is DGGITQSPKYLFRKEGQNVTLSCEQNLNHDAMYWYRQDPGQGLRLIYYSQIVNDFQKGDIAEGYSVSREKKESFPLTVTSAQKNPTAFYLCASRQANYGYTFGSGTRLTVV.

This chain uses TRBV6-5 with TRBJ2-1; 12 bases map to TRBD2. The CDR3 has 15 amino acids. After removal of 2 bases from V and 9 bases from J, the junction contained 5 bases not matched to a gene. Looked up from germline, CDR1 is MNHEY and CDR2 is SVGAGI. The chain's CDR3 is CASSYRLAGVSEQFF. The DNA for the CDR3 is TGTGCCAGCAGTTACAGACTAGCGGGAGTTAGTGAGCAGTTCTTC.

This chain uses TRBV28 with TRBJ1-1; D is possibly TRBD1 (5 bases). Trimming stripped 5 bases from V and 4 bases from J, with 14 bases between. Germline V gene data show CDR1 as MDHEN and CDR2 as SYDVKM. The CDR3 contains 14 residues. This CDR3 is CASSLGVGFTEAFF. The CDR3 nucleotides read TGTGCCAGCAGTCTAGGGGTGGGGTTCACTGAAGCTTTCTTT.

The chain couples TRBV7-2 to TRBJ2-2, with D possibly TRBD2 on 5 matching bases. The CDR3 spans 16 residues. In germline, CDR1 is SGHTA, CDR2 FQGNSA. With 3 bases removed from V and 4 bases from J, the gap between germline ends came to 15 bases. The CDR3 nucleotides are TGTGCCAGCAGCTTGAGAGGGCTAGGAGGCACCGGGGAGCTGTTTTTT. It codes for CASSLRGLGGTGELFF.

The chain couples TRBV5-1 to TRBJ1-2; tentative D call: TRBD1 (5 bases). CDR1 and CDR2 (germline): SGHRS, YFSETQ. V gave up 0 bases and J gave up 5 bases, with 14 bases separating them. This CDR3 region has 15 residues. CDR3 region: CASSLEGLLKYGYTF. In DNA form, the CDR3 reads TGCGCCAGCAGCTTGGAGGGGCTCCTAAAGTATGGCTACACCTTC.

The chain couples TRBV4-1 to TRBJ2-7; TRBD2 aligns across 9 bases. The CDR3 is 17 residues long. Germline V gives CDR1 MGHRA, CDR2 YSYEKL. J was trimmed by 6 bases and V by 0 bases; bases with no gene match: 12. This CDR3 reads CASSQDVSGRPSAEQYF. The CDR3 bases are TGCGCCAGCAGCCAAGATGTGAGCGGGAGGCCTTCCGCCGAGCAGTACTTC.

The chain is built from TRBV6-6 and TRBJ2-3; 10 bases line up with TRBD1. The germline V gene encodes CDR1 MNHNY and CDR2 SVGAGI (reference sequence). V trimming: 7 bases; J trimming: 6 bases; junction bases outside the gene matches: 7. The CDR3 sequence is 14 residues long. This chain's CDR3 is CASTLDRGKDTQYF. CDR3 in DNA: TGTGCCAGCACCCTGGACAGGGGGAAGGATACGCAGTATTTT.

V is TRBV4-1 and J is TRBJ1-2; D ambiguous. Trimming pared 1 base from V and 0 bases from J, leaving 6 bases between. CDR1 and CDR2 (germline): MGHRA, YSYEKL. The CDR3 loop spans 14 amino acids. The CDR3 nucleotides read TGCGCCAGCAGCCAAGGGGGTTCTAACTATGGCTACACCTTC. As protein: CASSQGGSNYGYTF.

This clone is a singleton in its sample. J is TRBJ2-1 and V is TRBV12-5, with 10 bases matching TRBD1. Germline V CDR1 and CDR2: LGHNT, FRNRAP. The CDR3 totals 16 residues. V was pared by 2 bases and J by 6 bases, with 7 bases of the junction left unmatched. The CDR3 region has the DNA TGTGCTAGTGGTTTGTTCACCGGGACAGGGGTCAATGAGCAGTTCTTC. This codes for CASGLFTGTGVNEQFF. Full variable domain (rest looked up from reference TRBV12-5 and TRBJ2-1): DARVTQTPRHKVTEMGQEVTMRCQPILGHNTVFWYRQTMMQGLELLAYFRNRAPLDDSGMPKDRFSAEMPDATLATLKIQPSEPRDSAVYFCASGLFTGTGVNEQFFGPGTRLTVL.

This clone was picked up a small number of times. The chain is built from TRBV19 and TRBJ1-2; D is perhaps TRBD1 (6 bases). With 4 bases removed from V and 6 bases from J, the gap between germline ends came to 15 bases. Germline values: CDR1 LNHDA, CDR2 SQIVND (reference sequence). The CDR3 consists of 14 residues. The CDR3: CASSKNREVHGYTF. The CDR3 DNA reads as TGTGCCAGTAGTAAAAACAGGGAAGTACATGGCTACACCTTC.

The chain has TRBV15 and TRBJ2-7; D is unresolved. The germline CDR1 and CDR2 sequences are LNHNV and YYDKDF (reference sequence). The length of the CDR3 is 15 residues. With 0 bases removed from V and 2 bases from J, the gap between germline ends came to 11 bases. The CDR3 DNA sequence: TGTGCCACCAGCAGAGAAAGGACCACTACCTACGAGCAGTACTTC. Translated, it gives CATSRERTTTYEQYF.

The chain employs TRBV9 and TRBJ1-1; D gene unclear. V was shortened by 3 bases and J by 1 base, with 4 bases between the two germline ends. The V gene's germline CDR1 is SGDLS and CDR2 YYNGEE. The CDR3 spans 12 residues. The chain's CDR3 is CASSAGNTEAFF. CDR3 nucleotides: TGTGCCAGCAGCGCGGGGAACACTGAAGCTTTCTTT.

The chain couples TRBV6-6 to TRBJ2-2; D uncertain. Germline assignment: CDR1 MNHNY and CDR2 SVGAGI (reference sequence). The V and J ends lost 6 bases and 2 bases respectively, with 7 bases between them. The CDR3 contains 13 residues. CDR3 protein: CASRLHNTGELFF. In DNA, the CDR3 is TGTGCCAGCAGACTCCATAACACCGGGGAGCTGTTTTTT.

This chain joins TRBV9 and TRBJ1-2; no firm D call. Trimming took 0 bases from V and 2 from J, leaving 11 bases between them. This CDR3 is built from 15 residues. CDR1 is SGDLS and CDR2 is YYNGEE in the germline V gene. CDR3: CASSVDGAFNYGYTF. The CDR3, as DNA: TGTGCCAGCAGCGTAGACGGAGCCTTCAACTATGGCTACACCTTC.

V is TRBV25-1 and J is TRBJ2-3; 8 bases match TRBD1. The CDR3 contains 18 residues. Germline CDR1 MGHDK, CDR2 SYGVNS. V dropped 1 base and J dropped 1; count of bases not matched to a gene: 10. CDR3 coding DNA: TGTGCCAGCAGTGAATTCATCGGCGGGACAGGCCGCACAGATACGCAGTATTTT. The encoded protein is CASSEFIGGTGRTDTQYF.

This chain joins TRBV10-3 and TRBJ2-7; 9 bases match TRBD1. The CDR3 runs to 13 residues. Per germline, CDR1 ENHRY and CDR2 SYGVKD. Trimming at V came to 11 bases and at J to 5 bases, leaving 10 bases not matched to a gene. CDR3 in DNA: TGTGCCGGCCGGGACAGGGATGTCGACGAGCAGTACTTC. Amino acid sequence: CAGRDRDVDEQYF.

V is TRBV13 and J is TRBJ1-1; 9 nucleotides match TRBD1. This CDR3 region has 15 residues. Germline V gives CDR1 PRHDT, CDR2 FYEKMQ (reference sequence). V was pared by 5 bases and J by 3 bases, with 7 bases of the junction left unmatched. CDR3 in amino acids: CASSPWTGVDTEAFF. The CDR3 DNA reads TGTGCCAGCAGCCCATGGACAGGGGTCGACACTGAAGCTTTCTTT. The whole variable domain, remainder taken from reference TRBV13 and TRBJ1-1, is AAGVIQSPRHLIKEKRETATLKCYPIPRHDTVYWYQQGPGQDPQFLISFYEKMQSDKGSIPDRFSAQQFSDYHSELNMSSLELGDSALYFCASSPWTGVDTEAFFGQGTRLTVV.

The chain uses TRBV5-1 and TRBJ1-4; 7 nucleotides align to TRBD1. This CDR3 contains 15 residues. The trim removed 4 bases at V and 0 bases at J, leaving 3 bases unmatched. CDR1 is SGHRS, CDR2 YFSETQ, per germline. The CDR3 DNA sequence: TGCGCCAGCAGCCGGGACAGATCAACTAATGAAAAACTGTTTTTT. Protein product: CASSRDRSTNEKLFF.

The chain combines TRBV7-2 with TRBJ1-2; D gene uncertain. The germline V gene has CDR1 SGHTA and CDR2 FQGNSA. This CDR3 is built from 12 residues. V was pared by 3 bases and J by 8 bases, with 10 bases between. CDR3 nucleotide sequence: TGTGCCAGCAGCTTTACAGATGTGGGCTACACCTTC. Protein: CASSFTDVGYTF.

The V gene is TRBV12-5, the J gene TRBJ2-1, with D possibly being TRBD2 (6 bases). CDR1 and CDR2 from the germline V gene are LGHNT and FRNRAP. The CDR3 contains 15 residues. V was shortened by 5 bases and J by 1 base, with 12 bases between the two germline ends. The CDR3 bases are TGTGCTAGTGGTCCCCCGGGAGCGTCCTACAATGAGCAGTTCTTC. This gives the protein CASGPPGASYNEQFF.

The chain combines TRBV4-1 with TRBJ1-2, with 10 bases fitting TRBD1. The V and J ends lost 2 bases and 1 base, in that order; junction bases with no gene match: 7. CDR1 and CDR2 (germline): MGHRA, YSYEKL. There are 17 residues in the CDR3. The CDR3 spells CASSQRQGALSNYGYTF. The CDR3 DNA reads TGCGCCAGCAGCCAAAGACAGGGGGCCCTGAGTAACTATGGCTACACCTTC.

This clone came up once. This chain uses TRBV11-2 with TRBJ2-3; unclear D gene. The V gene lost 8 bases and the J gene lost 1 base, with 10 bases spanning the gap. This CDR3 region has 13 residues. Germline CDR1 reads SGHAT; CDR2 reads FQNNGV. The DNA for the CDR3 is TGTGCCAGCTTGTCCTCTGGCACAGATACGCAGTATTTT. Translation: CASLSSGTDTQYF.

Only one count was recorded for this clone. This rearrangement joins TRBV5-1 to TRBJ1-2; perhaps TRBD1 as D (5 bases). Germline CDR1 and CDR2: SGHRS and YFSETQ. The CDR3 is 14 residues long. V was cut by 0 bases and J by 4 bases, with 10 bases left in between. The DNA for the CDR3 is TGCGCCAGCAGCTTGGGCGGGGGTGTCTATGGCTACACCTTC. As protein: CASSLGGGVYGYTF.

This clone was counted a single time. The chain combines TRBV5-1 with TRBJ2-3, with TRBD1 matching over 9 bases. The germline CDR1 and CDR2 sequences are SGHRS and YFSETQ. The CDR3 loop spans 16 amino acids. J lost 1 base, V lost 2 bases, and 5 bases had no gene match. CDR3 coding DNA: TGCGCCAGCAGCTTACAGGGGGCCTACCGCACAGATACGCAGTATTTT. Translation: CASSLQGAYRTDTQYF.